Given below is one T cell receptor (beta chain) in context. The data were produced by immunoSEQ multiplex PCR, yet TCRdb's version contains in-frame clones alone and is incomplete. The table lists over 10,000 clones, about four fifths of them singletons. The treatment: randomized to nivolumab then ipilimumab (arm A) or the reverse (arm B). Patients had received no earlier DNA-damaging chemotherapy. PBMC sorting kept live CD3+CD8+ cells without CD19 or CD56. This sample is drawn from a study of sequential checkpoint blockade in melanoma. Background on the study: First-line arms were nivolumab then ipilimumab, or the reverse, randomized 1:1. Maintenance nivolumab came after either treatment sequence.

CDR3 length: 14 residues. Germline CDR1 reads SGHNT; CDR2 reads YYREEE (reference sequence). V usage is TRBV5-4 and J usage is TRBJ2-5; a possible D gene is TRBD1 (6 bases). The J call may be in error: the DNA end matches TRBJ2-7 better. The input for sequencing was CD8+ T cells sorted from blood (inferred from file names), taken from a patient given nivolumab and ipilimumab in sequence. The sequence derives from a human donor with melanoma. The DNA of the CDR3 is TGTGCCAGCAGCTTGGTTCCAGGGGTGGACGAGCAGTACTTC. Its translation is CASSLVPGVDEQYF.